A single sample is the source of the 19 T cell receptor beta chains below, sequenced in a study of CD8 T cells in Susac syndrome. Random hexamers were used to reverse transcribe an amount of about 0.45 to 1 ug RNA. In TCRdb, the immunoSEQ multiplex PCR reads were re-called with MiXCR into one record per CDR3 protein. The sample lists about 300,000 distinct CDR3 sequences; 70% to 90% were seen once. The sample taken for sequencing was CD8+ T cells from PBMCs. These receptors were obtained from a human donor with multiple sclerosis.

The chain couples TRBV10-3 to TRBJ2-2, with 8 bases aligning to TRBD2. Trimming removed 6 bases from V and 3 bases from J; junction bases left unmatched: 12. The CDR3 has 17 amino acids. Germline-derived CDR1 and CDR2 are ENHRY and SYGVKD. The CDR3 sequence is CAIRNPTLGGDTGELFF. The CDR3 nucleotides read TGTGCCATCAGGAACCCCACTCTCGGGGGGGACACCGGGGAGCTGTTTTTT.

The chain combines TRBV19 with TRBJ1-5; D is undetermined. Trimming removed 6 bases at V and 2 bases at J, with 11 bases between. Germline V gene sequence: CDR1 LNHDA, CDR2 SQIVND (reference sequence). CDR3 length: 14 residues. CDR3 residues: CASRVPAGNQPQHF. CDR3 coding DNA: TGTGCCAGTAGAGTCCCAGCAGGCAATCAGCCCCAGCATTTT. The full variable domain, completed using reference TRBV19 and TRBJ1-5, is DGGITQSPKYLFRKEGQNVTLSCEQNLNHDAMYWYRQDPGQGLRLIYYSQIVNDFQKGDIAEGYSVSREKKESFPLTVTSAQKNPTAFYLCASRVPAGNQPQHFGDGTRLSIL.

The rearrangement links TRBV19 to TRBJ2-7, with D hard to call. CDR1 is LNHDA and CDR2 is SQIVND in the germline V gene (reference sequence). Deletions cut 5 bases from V and 0 bases from J, with 11 bases between. The CDR3 runs 14 residues. DNA of the CDR3: TGTGCCAGTAGTCATAGGGCACCCTCCTACGAGCAGTACTTC. Its translation: CASSHRAPSYEQYF.

V is TRBV12-3 or TRBV12-4 and J is TRBJ2-1; TRBD2 agrees at 8 bases. V lost 4 bases and J lost 8; bases outside the gene matches: 7. The CDR3 has 14 amino acids. This chain's CDR3 is CASSYEREFYEQFF. Written as DNA, the CDR3 is TGTGCCAGCAGTTATGAGCGGGAGTTCTATGAGCAGTTCTTC.

This sequence joins TRBV30 and TRBJ2-6; no clear D. Per germline, CDR1 GTSNPN and CDR2 SVGIG (reference sequence). The V end lost 5 bases, the J end lost 5 bases, and 10 bases lay between the germline ends. The CDR3 has 13 residues. The DNA for the CDR3 is TGTGCCTGGGGGTATCCGAGGGCCAACGTCCTGACTTTC. It codes for CAWGYPRANVLTF. The full variable domain, with the rest looked up from reference TRBV30 and TRBJ2-6, is SQTIHQWPATLVQPVGSPLSLECTVEGTSNPNLYWYRQAAGRGLQLLFYSVGIGQISSEVPQNLSASRPQDRQFILSSKKLLLSDSGFYLCAWGYPRANVLTFGAGSRLTVL.

The chain employs TRBV20-1 and TRBJ1-2; D is possibly TRBD1 (5 bases). The CDR3 covers 16 residues. The V end was cut by 2 bases, the J end by 0 bases, with 16 bases between. Germline-derived CDR1 and CDR2 are DFQATT and SNEGSKA (reference sequence). In nucleotides, the CDR3 is TGCAGTGCTAGACCCGGGACCGCTGAGTCTAACTATGGCTACACCTTC. Amino acid sequence: CSARPGTAESNYGYTF.

The V and J genes are TRBV24-1 and TRBJ2-6; D gene uncertain. The germline CDR1 and CDR2 sequences are KGHDR and SFDVKD. The CDR3 contains 19 residues. V was pared by 5 bases and J by 0 bases, with 19 bases between. The CDR3 loop reads CATSGPDQKASSGANVLTF. The CDR3 coding sequence is TGTGCCACCAGTGGGCCGGACCAAAAGGCAAGCTCTGGGGCCAACGTCCTGACTTTC.

V is TRBV4-3 and J is TRBJ1-4, with no clear D. This CDR3 has 15 amino acids. CDR1 is LGHNA and CDR2 is YSLEER in the germline V gene. V was shortened by 2 bases and J by 3 bases, with 10 bases between the two germline ends. CDR3 bases: TGCGCCAGCAGCCAACCAAGGCAGCCTAATGAAAAACTGTTTTTT. This encodes CASSQPRQPNEKLFF.

The J gene is TRBJ2-5, the V gene TRBV29-1; D possibly corresponds to TRBD1 (6 bases). V dropped 5 bases and J dropped 0 bases, with 10 bases sitting between them. The CDR3 is 13 amino acids. From germline, CDR1 is SQVTM and CDR2 ANQGSEA. CDR3 sequence: CSVSGTYQETQYF. In nucleotides, the CDR3 is TGCAGCGTTTCCGGGACATACCAAGAGACCCAGTACTTC.

The chain recombines TRBV12-3 or TRBV12-4 with TRBJ2-1; TRBD2 might be the D (7 bases). Between the trimmed V and J ends, which lost 2 bases and 6 bases, there was a span of 11 bases. There are 14 residues in the CDR3. For the CDR3, the DNA is TGTGCCAGCAGTTTATGGGAGGGGGGCAATGAGCAGTTCTTC. Residues: CASSLWEGGNEQFF.

The chain recombines TRBV10-1 with TRBJ2-5, with TRBD2 matching 15 bases. V shed 5 bases and J 4 bases; nucleotides not matched to a gene: 14. CDR3 size: 19 residues. The germline V gene has CDR1 WNHNN and CDR2 SYGVQD (reference sequence). CDR3 coding DNA: TGCGCCAGCAGTAATGGACTAGCGGGAGGGCGAGGGTCCCGAGAGACCCAGTACTTC. Encoded protein: CASSNGLAGGRGSRETQYF.

The table lists this clonotype with a few counts. The rearrangement uses TRBV5-1 and TRBJ2-3, with 15 bases that match TRBD2. Germline V gene lookup returns CDR1 SGHRS and CDR2 YFSETQ. V was pared by 4 bases and J by 4 bases, with 4 bases of the junction left unmatched. CDR3 length equals 16 residues. CDR3 nucleotide sequence: TGCGCCAGCAGCCCTCGGACTAGCGGGAGGGCAGATACGCAGTATTTT. This encodes CASSPRTSGRADTQYF.

The chain joins TRBV7-2 to TRBJ2-1, with 7 bases that match TRBD2. V trimming: 1 base; J trimming: 5 bases; junction bases outside the gene matches: 5. This CDR3 has 15 residues. Germline lookup yields CDR1 SGHTA and CDR2 FQGNSA. CDR3 in DNA: TGTGCCAGCAGCTTAGTTCCAGCGGGGCACAATGAGCAGTTCTTC. Translation: CASSLVPAGHNEQFF. Together with reference TRBV7-2 and TRBJ2-1, the CDR3 gives the full variable domain: GAGVSQSPSNKVTEKGKDVELRCDPISGHTALYWYRQSLGQGLEFLIYFQGNSAPDKSGLPSDRFSAERTGGSVSTLTIQRTQQEDSAVYLCASSLVPAGHNEQFFGPGTRLTVL.

CDR3 in DNA: TGTGCCAGCCGGAGGACGCAACGTGTCCATGGCTACACCTTC. Translating it yields CASRRTQRVHGYTF. The genes are TRBV12-3 or TRBV12-4 and TRBJ1-2, with unresolved D. V was cut by 8 bases and J by 6 bases, with 19 bases left in between. The CDR3 is 14 residues long.

The gene calls are TRBV9 and TRBJ2-6; D not certain. Per germline, CDR1 SGDLS and CDR2 YYNGEE. The CDR3 runs to 18 residues. V lost 2 bases to trimming and J lost 0 bases, with 15 bases between them. The CDR3 region is CASSVSDRWSSGANVLTF. The CDR3 region has the DNA TGTGCCAGCAGCGTCAGTGACCGTTGGAGCTCTGGGGCCAACGTCCTGACTTTC.

This CDR3 reads CASSQDTSYQPQHF. CDR3 bases: TGCGCCAGCAGCCAAGATACGAGTTATCAGCCCCAGCATTTT. The genes are TRBV4-3 and TRBJ1-5, with no clear D. CDR1 and CDR2 (germline): LGHNA, YSLEER. The length of the CDR3 is 14 residues. V was trimmed by 0 bases and J by 5 bases, leaving 8 bases between them.

The gene calls are TRBV4-3 and TRBJ2-1, with D perhaps TRBD1 or TRBD2 (5 bases each). Germline CDR1 LGHNA, CDR2 YSLEER. Trimming stripped 4 bases from V and 4 bases from J, with 11 bases between. The length of the CDR3 is 14 residues. DNA for the CDR3: TGCGCCAGCAGCCTTCCGGGACGTTACAATGAGCAGTTCTTC. Protein: CASSLPGRYNEQFF.

The chain has TRBV9 and TRBJ1-4; possible D gene TRBD1, 6 bases. Germline loops: CDR1 SGDLS, CDR2 YYNGEE. This CDR3 is 13 amino acids long. The V and J ends lost 3 bases and 7 bases respectively, with 10 bases between them. The CDR3 spells CASSGTGPEKLFF. The CDR3 bases are TGTGCCAGCAGCGGTACAGGGCCTGAAAAACTGTTTTTT.

The chain employs TRBV20-1 and TRBJ2-1; no definite D call. The CDR3 runs to 15 residues. V gave up 3 bases and J gave up 2 bases, with 14 bases separating them. Germline V CDR1 and CDR2: DFQATT, SNEGSKA (reference sequence). The CDR3 DNA follows: TGCAGTGCTAGGGACCCTAGGTACCCCTACAATGAGCAGTTCTTC. Its protein product is CSARDPRYPYNEQFF.